This T cell receptor beta chain was profiled in a study of shared clonotypes between healthy human individuals. Study outcomes and limitations: Lower generation probabilities were found for non-shared clonotypes than for those shared by all four donors.

The germline CDR1 and CDR2 sequences are SGHAT and FQDESV (reference sequence). The CDR3 length is 16 residues. After removal of 5 bases from V and 2 bases from J, the junction contained 9 bases not matched to a gene. On this clone: Its specificity is not known.

Libraries were prepared by immunoSEQ multiplex PCR; TCRdb keeps only in-frame clonotypes and omits some of them. The sample contains under 1,900,000 clones, approximately 98.5% of which appear only once. The TCR comes from a young man in good health. The sequencing sample was made of naive CD4+ T cells sorted from blood. The subset was: CD45RA+ positively selected. The J gene is TRBJ2-7, the V gene TRBV11-1, with 10 bases aligning to TRBD2. The CDR3 loop reads CASSPPGSGRTYEQYF. CDR3 sequence (DNA): TGTGCCAGCAGCCCCCCCGGTAGCGGGAGGACCTACGAGCAGTACTTC.